These T cell receptor beta chains were read from a single sample in a study of T cell responses to AZD1222 COVID-19 vaccine. Data came from immunoSEQ multiplex PCR; TCRdb stores just in-frame clones and leaves some out. The sample shows roughly 110,000 clones, approximately 90% of them seen only once. This specimen consisted of peripheral blood, obtained 28 days after the second AZD1222 dose. These receptor sequences come from an adult who received the AZD1222 COVID-19 vaccine. The CDR3 runs from the conserved cysteine through the conserved F or W. D genes are given only for firm matches. Not every row has a clone size; where given, it reads once, few, many or a size class.

cdr3_aa: CASRGSNQPQHF
cdr3_nt: TGTGCCAGCAGAGGAAGCAATCAGCCCCAGCATTTT
clone_size: -
j_call: TRBJ1-5
cdr3_length: 12
d_call: -
v_call: TRBV28

cdr3_aa: CASSFASGGSYNEQFF
cdr3_nt: TGCGCCAGCAGCTTTGCTAGCGGGGGGTCCTACAATGAGCAGTTCTTC
clone_size: -
j_call: TRBJ2-1
cdr3_length: 16
d_call: TRBD2
v_call: TRBV5-1

cdr3_aa: CASSLGRGFYEQYF
cdr3_nt: TGTGCCAGCAGCTTAGGCAGGGGGTTCTACGAGCAGTACTTC
clone_size: few
j_call: TRBJ2-7
cdr3_length: 14
d_call: TRBD1
v_call: TRBV7-8

cdr3_aa: CASTGTDNQPQHF
cdr3_nt: TGTGCCAGCACCGGGACAGACAATCAGCCCCAGCATTTT
clone_size: -
j_call: TRBJ1-5
cdr3_length: 13
d_call: TRBD1
v_call: TRBV6-6

cdr3_aa: CASSLSAWGRGTEAFF
cdr3_nt: TGTGCCAGCAGTTTATCAGCGTGGGGCAGAGGCACTGAAGCTTTCTTT
clone_size: -
j_call: TRBJ1-1
cdr3_length: 16
d_call: -
v_call: TRBV28

cdr3_aa: CASSYQGDTYEQYF
cdr3_nt: TGCGCCAGCAGCTACCAGGGCGACACCTACGAGCAGTACTTC
clone_size: -
j_call: TRBJ2-7
cdr3_length: 14
d_call: -
v_call: TRBV5-1

cdr3_aa: CASSIGTTGYQPQHF
cdr3_nt: TGTGCCAGTAGTATAGGGACGACAGGGTATCAGCCCCAGCATTTT
clone_size: once
j_call: TRBJ1-5
cdr3_length: 15
d_call: TRBD1
v_call: TRBV19

cdr3_aa: CASSFGASGGAGETQYF
cdr3_nt: TGCGCCAGCAGCTTCGGGGCTAGCGGGGGGGCCGGAGAGACCCAGTACTTC
clone_size: -
j_call: TRBJ2-5
cdr3_length: 17
d_call: TRBD2
v_call: TRBV5-1

cdr3_aa: CASSLTGPGGYTF
cdr3_nt: TGTGCCAGCAGTTTAACAGGGCCAGGTGGCTACACCTTC
clone_size: -
j_call: TRBJ1-2
cdr3_length: 13
d_call: -
v_call: TRBV27

cdr3_aa: CATSDSTSGGGNEQFF
cdr3_nt: TGTGCCACCAGTGATTCAACTAGCGGGGGTGGGAATGAGCAGTTCTTC
clone_size: -
j_call: TRBJ2-1
cdr3_length: 16
d_call: TRBD2
v_call: TRBV24-1

cdr3_aa: CASSLGLAGGIDEQFF
cdr3_nt: TGTGCCAGCAGCTTAGGGCTTGCGGGGGGTATAGATGAGCAGTTCTTC
clone_size: -
j_call: TRBJ2-1
cdr3_length: 16
d_call: TRBD2
v_call: TRBV7-6

cdr3_aa: CASRLTGELFF
cdr3_nt: TGTGCCAGTAGACTCACCGGGGAGCTGTTTTTT
clone_size: -
j_call: TRBJ2-2
cdr3_length: 11
d_call: -
v_call: TRBV19

cdr3_aa: CASSRLGYEQYF
cdr3_nt: TGTGCCAGCAGCCGGCTAGGCTACGAGCAGTACTTC
clone_size: -
j_call: TRBJ2-7
cdr3_length: 12
d_call: -
v_call: TRBV12-3/TRBV12-4

cdr3_aa: CASSDLTDSTKQYF
cdr3_nt: TGTGCCAGCAGTGATCTAACGGACTCAACCAAGCAGTACTTC
clone_size: once
j_call: TRBJ2-7
cdr3_length: 14
d_call: -
v_call: TRBV2

cdr3_aa: CASSPGLGYEQYF
cdr3_nt: TGTGCCAGCAGCCCGGGACTAGGGTACGAGCAGTACTTC
clone_size: -
j_call: TRBJ2-7
cdr3_length: 13
d_call: TRBD2
v_call: TRBV12-3/TRBV12-4

cdr3_aa: CASSQVHGNYGYTF
cdr3_nt: TGTGCCAGCAGCCAAGTTCACGGGAACTATGGCTACACCTTC
clone_size: -
j_call: TRBJ1-2
cdr3_length: 14
d_call: -
v_call: TRBV14

cdr3_aa: CASSPTPGQIYEQYF
cdr3_nt: TGTGCCAGCAGCCCAACGCCGGGACAGATATACGAGCAGTACTTC
clone_size: -
j_call: TRBJ2-7
cdr3_length: 15
d_call: TRBD1
v_call: TRBV7-2

cdr3_aa: CASGLAGGTDTQYF
cdr3_nt: TGCGCCAGCGGCCTAGCGGGGGGAACAGATACGCAGTATTTT
clone_size: once
j_call: TRBJ2-3
cdr3_length: 14
d_call: TRBD2
v_call: TRBV5-1

cdr3_aa: CASSSIKDTQYF
cdr3_nt: TGTGCCAGCAGTTCCATTAAAGATACGCAGTATTTT
clone_size: -
j_call: TRBJ2-3
cdr3_length: 12
d_call: -
v_call: TRBV28

cdr3_aa: CASSLEPGRHTEAFF
cdr3_nt: TGTGCCAGCAGCTTAGAGCCCGGGAGGCACACTGAAGCTTTCTTT
clone_size: -
j_call: TRBJ1-1
cdr3_length: 15
d_call: -
v_call: TRBV11-2

cdr3_aa: CASSLFSEQYF
cdr3_nt: TGTGCCAGCAGCCTGTTTTCCGAGCAGTACTTC
clone_size: -
j_call: TRBJ2-7
cdr3_length: 11
d_call: -
v_call: TRBV7-8

cdr3_aa: CASSIFAGDTEAFF
cdr3_nt: TGTGCCAGTAGTATATTCGCCGGGGACACTGAAGCTTTCTTT
clone_size: few
j_call: TRBJ1-1
cdr3_length: 14
d_call: -
v_call: TRBV19

cdr3_aa: CASSLGDRGQYEQYF
cdr3_nt: TGTGCTAGCAGCTTAGGGGACAGGGGGCAGTACGAGCAGTACTTC
clone_size: -
j_call: TRBJ2-7
cdr3_length: 15
d_call: TRBD1
v_call: TRBV7-7

cdr3_aa: CSARQGGNTGELFF
cdr3_nt: TGCAGCGCCCGACAGGGAGGGAACACCGGGGAGCTGTTTTTT
clone_size: -
j_call: TRBJ2-2
cdr3_length: 14
d_call: -
v_call: TRBV29-1

cdr3_aa: CASSDGTSGGMYEQYF
cdr3_nt: TGTGCCAGCAGTGATGGAACCAGCGGGGGGATGTACGAGCAGTACTTC
clone_size: -
j_call: TRBJ2-7
cdr3_length: 16
d_call: TRBD2
v_call: TRBV2

cdr3_aa: CASSPGSPRDTQYF
cdr3_nt: TGTGCCAGCAGCCCAGGGTCTCCGCGCGATACGCAGTATTTT
clone_size: -
j_call: TRBJ2-3
cdr3_length: 14
d_call: -
v_call: TRBV7-9

cdr3_aa: CASSQSLGGNYGYTF
cdr3_nt: TGTGCCAGCAGCCAATCCCTAGGGGGCAACTATGGCTACACCTTC
clone_size: -
j_call: TRBJ1-2
cdr3_length: 15
d_call: TRBD1
v_call: TRBV16

cdr3_aa: CSASDGTEAFF
cdr3_nt: TGCAGTGCTTCAGATGGCACTGAAGCTTTCTTT
clone_size: few
j_call: TRBJ1-1
cdr3_length: 11
d_call: -
v_call: TRBV20-1

cdr3_aa: CASSGDSSYEQYF
cdr3_nt: TGTGCCAGCAGCGGGGACAGTTCCTACGAGCAGTACTTC
clone_size: once
j_call: TRBJ2-7
cdr3_length: 13
d_call: TRBD1
v_call: TRBV12-3/TRBV12-4

cdr3_aa: CASSDRRESYEQYF
cdr3_nt: TGTGCCAGCAGCGACCGACGGGAGAGCTACGAGCAGTACTTC
clone_size: -
j_call: TRBJ2-7
cdr3_length: 14
d_call: -
v_call: TRBV7-2

cdr3_aa: CASSVEAGVATEAFF
cdr3_nt: TGTGCCAGCAGCGTAGAGGCAGGGGTGGCCACTGAAGCTTTCTTT
clone_size: few
j_call: TRBJ1-1
cdr3_length: 15
d_call: -
v_call: TRBV9

cdr3_aa: CASNDEGTNEKLFF
cdr3_nt: TGTGCCAGTAACGACGAGGGAACTAATGAAAAACTGTTTTTT
clone_size: -
j_call: TRBJ1-4
cdr3_length: 14
d_call: -
v_call: TRBV19

cdr3_aa: CASSTGQGATEAFF
cdr3_nt: TGTGCCAGCAGCACAGGACAGGGGGCGACTGAAGCTTTCTTT
clone_size: -
j_call: TRBJ1-1
cdr3_length: 14
d_call: TRBD1
v_call: TRBV7-2

cdr3_aa: CASSAVGTSNTGELFF
cdr3_nt: TGCGCCAGCAGCGCGGTTGGGACATCGAACACCGGGGAGCTGTTTTTT
clone_size: -
j_call: TRBJ2-2
cdr3_length: 16
d_call: -
v_call: TRBV5-1

cdr3_aa: CASSRDSGGNTIYF
cdr3_nt: TGTGCCAGCAGTCGGGACAGTGGAGGAAACACCATATATTTT
clone_size: few
j_call: TRBJ1-3
cdr3_length: 14
d_call: TRBD1
v_call: TRBV5-4

cdr3_aa: CASSLDPDYAGELFF
cdr3_nt: TGTGCCAGCAGCTTAGATCCTGACTACGCCGGGGAGCTGTTTTTT
clone_size: -
j_call: TRBJ2-2
cdr3_length: 15
d_call: -
v_call: TRBV11-2

cdr3_aa: CAWSEGVGQPQHF
cdr3_nt: TGTGCCTGGAGTGAGGGGGTTGGACAGCCCCAGCATTTT
clone_size: -
j_call: TRBJ1-5
cdr3_length: 13
d_call: -
v_call: TRBV30

cdr3_aa: CASTLTGTGRGYEQYF
cdr3_nt: TGTGCCAGCACCTTAACCGGGACAGGGAGGGGATACGAGCAGTACTTC
clone_size: -
j_call: TRBJ2-7
cdr3_length: 16
d_call: TRBD1
v_call: TRBV13

cdr3_aa: CASSVVTVATEAFF
cdr3_nt: TGTGCCAGCAGCGTAGTCACCGTGGCCACTGAAGCTTTCTTT
clone_size: -
j_call: TRBJ1-1
cdr3_length: 14
d_call: -
v_call: TRBV9

cdr3_aa: CASSPPLQGRAKNIQYF
cdr3_nt: TGTGCCAGCTCACCACCCCTTCAGGGAAGGGCCAAAAACATTCAGTACTTC
clone_size: -
j_call: TRBJ2-4
cdr3_length: 17
d_call: -
v_call: TRBV18

cdr3_aa: CASSLGGVSYNSPLHF
cdr3_nt: TGTGCCAGCAGCTTGGGGGGGGTATCCTATAATTCACCCCTCCACTTT
clone_size: -
j_call: TRBJ1-6
cdr3_length: 16
d_call: -
v_call: TRBV5-5

cdr3_aa: CASSFRGTNEKLFF
cdr3_nt: TGTGCCAGCAGCTTCAGAGGAACTAATGAAAAACTGTTTTTT
clone_size: -
j_call: TRBJ1-4
cdr3_length: 14
d_call: -
v_call: TRBV7-9